These T cell receptor beta chains were read from a single sample in a study of Tregs in tolerant kidney transplant recipients. The table came from immunoSEQ multiplex PCR; TCRdb's copy has only in-frame clones and leaves some out. The sample carries around 98,000 clones, under 95% recorded once. This specimen consisted of CD4+ T cells from blood, obtained before the transplant. These receptors were obtained from a human donor who received a combined kidney and bone marrow transplant. Each CDR3 is given with its conserved first and last residue. D genes are given only for firm matches.

J | V | D | CDR3 | DNA
TRBJ1-6 | TRBV4-3 | TRBD1 | CASSHSRQGRNSPLHF | TGCGCCAGCAGCCACTCCAGACAGGGAAGAAATTCCCCCCTCCACTTT
TRBJ2-5 | TRBV6-5 | TRBD1 | CASGVDREETQYF | TGTGCCAGCGGTGTGGACAGGGAGGAGACCCAGTACTTC
TRBJ1-1 | TRBV12-5 | TRBD1 | CASANQGERTEAFF | TGTGCTAGTGCCAACCAGGGGGAGAGGACTGAAGCTTTCTTT
TRBJ2-2 | TRBV28 | TRBD1 | CASSLWGQMNTGELFF | TGTGCTTCATCCTTGTGGGGACAGATGAACACCGGGGAGCTGTTTTTT
TRBJ1-5 | TRBV18 | TRBD1 | CASSPTGGGQPQHF | TGTGCCAGCTCACCGACAGGGGGCGGGCAGCCCCAGCATTTT
TRBJ2-5 | TRBV28 | . | CASSFLRGTSPQETQYF | TGTGCCAGCAGTTTTTTACGCGGGACTTCGCCCCAAGAGACCCAGTACTTC
TRBJ1-1 | TRBV21-1 | . | CASSFPFGGEGNTEAFF | TGTGCCAGCAGCTTTCCCTTTGGGGGGGAAGGAAACACTGAAGCTTTCTTT
TRBJ2-3 | TRBV5-4 | . | CASSFPGGGTQYF | TGTGCCAGCAGCTTCCCGGGCGGAGGCACGCAGTATTTT
TRBJ2-7 | TRBV11-2 | TRBD1 | CASSPGTAITYEQYF | TGTGCCAGCAGCCCCGGGACAGCTATTACCTACGAGCAGTACTTC
TRBJ2-2 | TRBV19 | TRBD1 | CASSIRGLSGGELFF | TGTGCCAGTAGTATTAGGGGGCTGTCTGGCGGGGAGCTGTTTTTT